The clone carrying this TCR beta chain was detected once. Profiled with immunoSEQ multiplex PCR; TCRdb holds only in-frame clones, not every one. Seen here are approximately 190,000 clones, approximately 83% observed once, and the top ten hold around 7.5%. The sample is drawn from a study of blood T cell repertoires in COVID-19. Background on the study: Nucleic acid was either cDNA or gDNA, and it came from T cells, B-cell-depleted T cells, or PBMCs.

The receptor was derived from a man aged 35-49 years who had recovered from COVID-19. Sequencing used PBMCs or T cells enriched from blood (not recorded which).

The CDR3 loop is CASSPDSYSGELFF. In DNA form, the CDR3 reads TGTGCCAGCAGCCCCGACAGTTACAGCGGGGAGCTGTTTTTT. This chain links TRBV7-8 with TRBJ2-2; a weak D match, TRBD1 (5 bases). V was trimmed by 5 bases and J by 7 bases, leaving 14 bases between them. CDR1 is SGHVS and CDR2 is FQNEAQ in the germline V gene. There are 14 residues in the CDR3.